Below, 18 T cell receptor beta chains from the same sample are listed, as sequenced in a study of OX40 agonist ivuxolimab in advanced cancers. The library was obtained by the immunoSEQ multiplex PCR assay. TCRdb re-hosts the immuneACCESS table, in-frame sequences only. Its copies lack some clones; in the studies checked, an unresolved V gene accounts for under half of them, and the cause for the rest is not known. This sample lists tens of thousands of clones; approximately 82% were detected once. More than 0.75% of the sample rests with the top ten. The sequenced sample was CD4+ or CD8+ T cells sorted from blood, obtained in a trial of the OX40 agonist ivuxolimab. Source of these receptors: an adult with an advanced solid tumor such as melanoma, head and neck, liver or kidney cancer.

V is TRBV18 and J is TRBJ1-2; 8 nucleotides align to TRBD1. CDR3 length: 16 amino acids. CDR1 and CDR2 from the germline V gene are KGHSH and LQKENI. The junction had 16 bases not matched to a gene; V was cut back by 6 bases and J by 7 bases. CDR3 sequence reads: CASSPDRGSEYGGYTF. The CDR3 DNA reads TGTGCCAGCTCTCCCGACAGGGGTTCGGAATATGGTGGCTACACCTTC.

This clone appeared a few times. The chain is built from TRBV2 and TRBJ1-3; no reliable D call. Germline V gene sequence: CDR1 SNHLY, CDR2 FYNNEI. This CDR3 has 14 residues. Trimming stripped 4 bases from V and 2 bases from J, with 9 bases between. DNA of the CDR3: TGTGCCAGCAGTGTGGAGGCGGCTGGAAACACCATATATTTT. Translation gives CASSVEAAGNTIYF.

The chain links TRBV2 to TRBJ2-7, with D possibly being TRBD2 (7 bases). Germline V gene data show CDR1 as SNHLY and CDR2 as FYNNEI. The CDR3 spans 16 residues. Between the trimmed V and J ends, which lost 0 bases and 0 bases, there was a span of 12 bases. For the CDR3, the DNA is TGTGCCAGCAGTGAAGCGGGGGGGCTAAGCTCCTACGAGCAGTACTTC. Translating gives CASSEAGGLSSYEQYF.

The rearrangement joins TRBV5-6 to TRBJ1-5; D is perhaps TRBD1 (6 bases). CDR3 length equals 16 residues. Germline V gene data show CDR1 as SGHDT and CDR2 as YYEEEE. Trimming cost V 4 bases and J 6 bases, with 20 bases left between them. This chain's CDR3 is CASSRTGIADGQPQHF. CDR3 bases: TGTGCCAGCAGCAGAACAGGGATAGCGGATGGTCAGCCCCAGCATTTT.

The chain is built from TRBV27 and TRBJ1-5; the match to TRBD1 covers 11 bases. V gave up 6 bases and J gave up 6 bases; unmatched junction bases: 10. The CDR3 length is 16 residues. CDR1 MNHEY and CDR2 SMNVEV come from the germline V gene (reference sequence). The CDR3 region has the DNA TGTGCCAGCAGCCCCGGGACAGGGGGTCTTGGTCAGCCCCAGCATTTT. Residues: CASSPGTGGLGQPQHF.

In DNA, the CDR3 is TGTGCCAGTAGTATGAAGGACAGGGTCCTTTTACATCAGCCCCAGCATTTT. Its translation: CASSMKDRVLLHQPQHF. This chain links TRBV19 with TRBJ1-5; 8 nucleotides match TRBD1. The CDR3 consists of 17 residues. Trimming at V came to 3 bases and at J to 5 bases, leaving 12 bases not matched to a gene. From germline, CDR1 is LNHDA and CDR2 SQIVND (reference sequence).

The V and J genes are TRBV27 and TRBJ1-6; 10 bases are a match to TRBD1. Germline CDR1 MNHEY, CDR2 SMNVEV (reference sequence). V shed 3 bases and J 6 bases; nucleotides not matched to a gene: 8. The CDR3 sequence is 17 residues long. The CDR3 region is CASSLGRQGAVNSPLHF. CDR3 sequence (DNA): TGTGCCAGCAGTTTGGGCCGACAGGGGGCGGTTAATTCACCCCTCCACTTT.

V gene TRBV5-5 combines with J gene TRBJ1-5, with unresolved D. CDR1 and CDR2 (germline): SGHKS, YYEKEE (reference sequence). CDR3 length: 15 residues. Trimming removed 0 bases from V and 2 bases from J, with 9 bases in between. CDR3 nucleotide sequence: TGTGCCAGCAGCTTGGAGTTGCCACGCAATCAGCCCCAGCATTTT. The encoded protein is CASSLELPRNQPQHF.

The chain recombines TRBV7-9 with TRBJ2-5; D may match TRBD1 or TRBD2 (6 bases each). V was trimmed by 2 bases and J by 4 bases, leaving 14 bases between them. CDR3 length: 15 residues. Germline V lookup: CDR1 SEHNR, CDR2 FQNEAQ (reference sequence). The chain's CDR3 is CASSLSRWGAETQYF. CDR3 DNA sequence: TGTGCCAGCAGCTTATCTCGTTGGGGGGCAGAGACCCAGTACTTC.

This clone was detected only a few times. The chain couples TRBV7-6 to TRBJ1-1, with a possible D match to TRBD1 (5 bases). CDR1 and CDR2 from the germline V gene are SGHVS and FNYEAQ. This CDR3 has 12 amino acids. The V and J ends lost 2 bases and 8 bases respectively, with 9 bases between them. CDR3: CASSLIQGEAFF. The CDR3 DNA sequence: TGTGCCAGCAGCTTAATCCAGGGAGAAGCTTTCTTT.

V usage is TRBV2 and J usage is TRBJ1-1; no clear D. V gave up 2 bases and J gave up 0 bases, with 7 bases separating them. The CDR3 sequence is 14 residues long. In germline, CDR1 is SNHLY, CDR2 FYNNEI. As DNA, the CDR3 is TGTGCCAGCAGTGAACGTCGGTTGAACACTGAAGCTTTCTTT. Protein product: CASSERRLNTEAFF. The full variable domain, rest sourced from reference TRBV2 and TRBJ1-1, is EPEVTQTPSHQVTQMGQEVILRCVPISNHLYFYWYRQILGQKVEFLVSFYNNEISEKSEIFDDQFSVERPDGSNFTLKIRSTKLEDSAMYFCASSERRLNTEAFFGQGTRLTVV.

CDR3 DNA sequence: TGTGCCAGCAGTGAAAATGGCCTTGGGCTCGGAACCGGGGAGCTGTTTTTT. As protein: CASSENGLGLGTGELFF. The rearrangement joins TRBV2 to TRBJ2-2; unclear D gene. The CDR3 extends over 17 amino acids. The germline V and J ends were trimmed by 2 bases and 5 bases, with 18 bases remaining between them. The V gene's germline CDR1 is SNHLY and CDR2 FYNNEI.

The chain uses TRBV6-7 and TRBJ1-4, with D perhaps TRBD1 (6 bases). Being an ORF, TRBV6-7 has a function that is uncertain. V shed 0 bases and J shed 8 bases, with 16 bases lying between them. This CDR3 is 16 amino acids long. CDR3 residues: CASSYSKPGAREKLFF. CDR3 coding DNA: TGTGCCAGCAGTTACTCGAAACCGGGGGCAAGGGAAAAACTGTTTTTT.

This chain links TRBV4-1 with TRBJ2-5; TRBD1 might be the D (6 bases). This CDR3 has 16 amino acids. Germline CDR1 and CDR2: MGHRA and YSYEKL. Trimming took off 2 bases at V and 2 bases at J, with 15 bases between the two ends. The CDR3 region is CASSQTRDTGQETQYF. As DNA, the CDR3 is TGCGCCAGCAGCCAAACTCGGGACACGGGACAAGAGACCCAGTACTTC.

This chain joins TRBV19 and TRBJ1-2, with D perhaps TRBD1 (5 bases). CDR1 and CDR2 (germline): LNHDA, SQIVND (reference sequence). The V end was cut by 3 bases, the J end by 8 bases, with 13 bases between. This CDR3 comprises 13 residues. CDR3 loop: CASSIEGEGGYTF. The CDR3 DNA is TGTGCCAGTAGTATTGAAGGGGAAGGCGGCTACACCTTC. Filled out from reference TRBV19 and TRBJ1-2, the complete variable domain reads DGGITQSPKYLFRKEGQNVTLSCEQNLNHDAMYWYRQDPGQGLRLIYYSQIVNDFQKGDIAEGYSVSREKKESFPLTVTSAQKNPTAFYLCASSIEGEGGYTFGSGTRLTVV.

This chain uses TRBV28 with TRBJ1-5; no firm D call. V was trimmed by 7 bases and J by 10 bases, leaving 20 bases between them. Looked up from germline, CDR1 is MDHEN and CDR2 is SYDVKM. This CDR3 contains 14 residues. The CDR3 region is CASTPPEGSRPQHF. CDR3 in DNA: TGTGCCAGCACCCCCCCGGAGGGCTCCCGACCCCAGCATTTT.

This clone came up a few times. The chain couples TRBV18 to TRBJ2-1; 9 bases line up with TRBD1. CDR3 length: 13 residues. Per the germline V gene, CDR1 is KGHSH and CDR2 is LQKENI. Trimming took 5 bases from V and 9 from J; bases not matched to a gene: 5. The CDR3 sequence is CASSSGQGSEQFF. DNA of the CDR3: TGTGCCAGCTCATCCGGACAGGGGTCTGAGCAGTTCTTC.

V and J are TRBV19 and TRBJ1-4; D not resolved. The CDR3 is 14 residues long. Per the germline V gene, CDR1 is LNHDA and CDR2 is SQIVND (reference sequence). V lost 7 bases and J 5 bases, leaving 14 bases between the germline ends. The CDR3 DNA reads TGTGCCAGTACCATAGACACGTTCAATGAAAAACTGTTTTTT. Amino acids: CASTIDTFNEKLFF.